This passage covers 24 T cell receptor beta chains from one sample sequenced in a study of cytomegalovirus exposure and HLA in healthy donors. A multiplex PCR was run with 60 Vbeta primers and 13 Jbeta primers. TCRdb's table, derived via immunoSEQ multiplex PCR, lists solely in-frame clones and lacks some. The sample comprises 150,000 to 160,000 clones, roughly 82% of which are singletons, and 5% to 7.5% rests with the top ten. The sample taken for sequencing was PBMCs. Every receptor here comes from a woman in her forties or fifties in good health and CMV-seropositive.

Notes on this clone: The same CDR3 can be traced to other DNA sequences in this sample. The chain combines TRBV29-1 with TRBJ1-2; TRBD1 might be the D (6 bases). The length of the CDR3 is 12 residues. Per germline, CDR1 SQVTM and CDR2 ANQGSEA. V was shortened by 3 bases and J by 2 bases, with 7 bases between the two germline ends. CDR3: CSVEDRNYGYTF. The CDR3 DNA sequence: TGCAGCGTTGAGGACAGAAACTATGGCTACACCTTC. The whole variable domain, remainder taken from reference TRBV29-1 and TRBJ1-2, is SAVISQKPSRDICQRGTSLTIQCQVDSQVTMMFWYRQQPGQSLTLIATANQGSEATYESGFVIDKFPISRPNLTFSTLTVSNMSPEDSSIYLCSVEDRNYGYTFGSGTRLTVV.

The rearrangement joins TRBV5-5 to TRBJ2-7; D uncertain. V was shortened by 0 bases and J by 0 bases, with 4 bases between the two germline ends. Per germline, CDR1 SGHKS and CDR2 YYEKEE (reference sequence). The CDR3 is 13 amino acids. The DNA of the CDR3 is TGTGCCAGCAGCTTGGTTAACTCCTACGAGCAGTACTTC. It codes for CASSLVNSYEQYF.

This clone was picked up a small number of times. The gene calls are TRBV7-8 and TRBJ2-7; 8 positions match TRBD2. Losses at the gene ends were 3 bases for V and 3 bases for J; bases not matched to a gene: 4. From germline, CDR1 is SGHVS and CDR2 FQNEAQ. This CDR3 is 14 amino acids long. Here the CDR3 DNA reads TGTGCCAGCAGCTTTATAGCGGGGAACTACGAGCAGTACTTC. Translation: CASSFIAGNYEQYF.

The rearrangement uses TRBV2 and TRBJ1-2, with unresolved D. V lost 6 bases to trimming and J lost 7 bases, with 12 bases between them. This CDR3 is 12 amino acids long. Germline CDR1 reads SNHLY; CDR2 reads FYNNEI. The CDR3 DNA reads TGTGCCAGCAGCCCTACGACGGGTGGCTACACCTTC. Protein sequence: CASSPTTGGYTF.

V usage is TRBV6-5 and J usage is TRBJ2-2; 7 bases map to TRBD2. The length of the CDR3 is 15 residues. The V gene's germline CDR1 is MNHEY and CDR2 SVGAGI. The V segment lost 6 bases and the J segment 4 bases; nucleotides outside the gene matches: 8. The CDR3 region is CASSPGGFSTGELFF. DNA for the CDR3: TGTGCCAGCAGCCCCGGGGGGTTTTCCACCGGGGAGCTGTTTTTT.

The chain is built from TRBV7-2 and TRBJ2-7; 7 bases map to TRBD2. CDR3 length: 15 residues. After removal of 6 bases from V and 7 bases from J, the junction contained 15 bases not matched to a gene. CDR1 is SGHTA and CDR2 is FQGNSA in the germline V gene. CDR3 DNA sequence: TGTGCCAGCAGTCCTCGATCCGGGGGGTCCGAGGAGCAGTACTTC. Its translation: CASSPRSGGSEEQYF.

This clone came up once. V usage is TRBV7-8 and J usage is TRBJ2-1; 11 bases are a match to TRBD2. Germline V gives CDR1 SGHVS, CDR2 FQNEAQ. The junction had 10 bases not matched to a gene; V was cut back by 4 bases and J by 5 bases. CDR3 length equals 17 residues. The chain's CDR3 is CASSSPIAGGPNNEQFF. The CDR3 DNA reads TGTGCCAGCAGCTCACCCATAGCGGGGGGGCCCAACAATGAGCAGTTCTTC.

This clone occurred a few times. V is TRBV9 and J is TRBJ2-3, with D possibly being TRBD2 (6 bases). The CDR3 has 15 residues. V was cut by 3 bases and J by 1 base, with 12 bases left in between. CDR1 SGDLS and CDR2 YYNGEE come from the germline V gene. The CDR3 protein is CASSDPGLRTDTQYF. The CDR3 DNA follows: TGTGCCAGCAGCGACCCGGGACTCCGCACAGATACGCAGTATTTT.

The CDR3 loop is CASSAQGGTEAFF. CDR3 bases: TGTGCCAGCAGTGCGCAGGGAGGGACTGAAGCTTTCTTT. This chain links TRBV6-1 with TRBJ1-1, with a possible D match to TRBD1 (5 bases). Germline V CDR1 and CDR2: MNHNS, SASEGT. CDR3 length: 13 amino acids. The V gene lost 4 bases and the J gene lost 5 bases, with 11 bases spanning the gap.

The chain carries TRBV15 and TRBJ2-4, with TRBD2 matching over 10 bases. The CDR3 contains 18 residues. V lost 3 bases, J lost 4 bases, and 12 bases stayed unmatched. Germline CDR1 reads LNHNV; CDR2 reads YYDKDF (reference sequence). The CDR3 sequence: CATSRASSGGNLKNIQYF. CDR3 nucleotides: TGTGCCACCAGCAGGGCGTCTAGCGGGGGAAACTTAAAAAACATTCAGTACTTC.

The V gene is TRBV11-3, the J gene TRBJ1-5; D ambiguous. Germline loops: CDR1 SGHNT, CDR2 YENEEA. This CDR3 spans 14 amino acids. V dropped 8 bases and J dropped 6 bases, with 17 bases sitting between them. The CDR3 loop reads CASGIRSGSQPQHF. CDR3 in DNA: TGTGCCAGCGGCATCCGGAGCGGCAGTCAGCCCCAGCATTTT.

This chain uses TRBV5-1 with TRBJ2-2, with D possibly matching TRBD2 (5 bases). Deletions cut 4 bases from V and 7 bases from J, with 8 bases between. Germline-derived CDR1 and CDR2 are SGHRS and YFSETQ. CDR3 length: 12 residues. CDR3 nucleotides: TGCGCCAGCAGCAAGAGGGACGGGGAGCTGTTTTTT. It yields the protein CASSKRDGELFF.

The chain uses TRBV7-9 and TRBJ2-1; TRBD2 aligns across 13 bases. Germline V gene data show CDR1 as SEHNR and CDR2 as FQNEAQ (reference sequence). V was clipped by 6 bases and J by 5 bases; unmatched bases: 7. The CDR3 has 16 amino acids. The DNA for the CDR3 is TGTGCCAGCAGACCTGGGACTAGCGGGGTGAACAATGAGCAGTTCTTC. Protein product: CASRPGTSGVNNEQFF.

V usage is TRBV6-5 and J usage is TRBJ1-4; D unresolved. Germline V gene sequence: CDR1 MNHEY, CDR2 SVGAGI. Between the trimmed V and J ends, which lost 2 bases and 8 bases, there was a span of 12 bases. The CDR3 is 14 residues long. CDR3 DNA sequence: TGTGCCAGCAGTTACGGAGGGCTAAAGGAAAAACTGTTTTTT. Protein product: CASSYGGLKEKLFF.

This sequence joins TRBV9 and TRBJ2-1; 8 nucleotides line up with TRBD1. CDR1 SGDLS and CDR2 YYNGEE come from the germline V gene. With 1 base clipped from V and 4 bases from J, the junction kept 7 bases outside the gene matches. The CDR3 totals 16 residues. The CDR3 region is CASSVTGTGSYNEQFF. The CDR3 bases are TGTGCCAGCAGCGTAACGGGGACAGGAAGTTACAATGAGCAGTTCTTC.

The rearrangement links TRBV2 to TRBJ2-7; D possibly corresponds to TRBD2 (5 bases). Germline V lookup: CDR1 SNHLY, CDR2 FYNNEI. This CDR3 is 13 amino acids long. V lost 7 bases, J lost 9 bases, and 19 bases lay in between. The CDR3 protein is CASTRNGVYRQYF. The CDR3, as DNA: TGTGCCAGCACGAGGAACGGGGTATACCGGCAGTACTTC.

The gene calls are TRBV6-1 and TRBJ2-7; no definite D call. Germline CDR1 is MNHNS and CDR2 is SASEGT. V lost 6 bases to trimming and J lost 3 bases, with 15 bases between them. This CDR3 has 14 residues. The CDR3 is CASRNSLGYYEQYF. DNA for the CDR3: TGTGCCAGCAGGAACTCCCTGGGCTACTACGAGCAGTACTTC.

This clone has just a few counts. The chain joins TRBV29-1 to TRBJ1-1; possible D gene TRBD1, 6 bases. Per the germline V gene, CDR1 is SQVTM and CDR2 is ANQGSEA. CDR3 length: 15 residues. With 5 bases removed from V and 4 bases from J, the gap between germline ends came to 20 bases. The CDR3 loop reads CSVRIRGKTGTEAFF. CDR3 coding DNA: TGCAGCGTTCGGATTAGGGGGAAGACGGGCACTGAAGCTTTCTTT.

The chain employs TRBV19 and TRBJ2-5; 11 bases are shared with TRBD2. The ends lost 3 bases at V and 0 bases at J; junction bases unmatched: 0. The CDR3 contains 15 residues. Germline-derived CDR1 and CDR2 are LNHDA and SQIVND (reference sequence). The CDR3 spells CASSMTSGDQETQYF. For the CDR3, the DNA is TGTGCCAGTAGTATGACTAGCGGGGACCAAGAGACCCAGTACTTC.

This sequence joins TRBV4-1 and TRBJ2-4, with D perhaps matching TRBD2 (6 bases). The V and J ends lost 3 bases and 1 base respectively, with 7 bases between them. Germline V lookup: CDR1 MGHRA, CDR2 YSYEKL. This CDR3 contains 14 residues. The CDR3 sequence: CASSQEGAKNIQYF. The CDR3 DNA reads as TGCGCCAGCAGCCAGGAGGGGGCCAAAAACATTCAGTACTTC.

This clone was observed a handful of times. J is TRBJ2-1 and V is TRBV12-5; TRBD2 matches at 14 bases. Germline trimming cut 7 bases from V and 16 bases from J; bases unmatched to any gene: 12. This CDR3 spans 14 amino acids. Germline loops: CDR1 LGHNT, CDR2 FRNRAP. Here the CDR3 DNA reads TGTGCTAGTGCCCCTCGACTAGCGGGGGGGCTCTTATTCTTC. As protein: CASAPRLAGGLLFF.

The rearrangement links TRBV6-4 to TRBJ2-1; 8 bases match TRBD2. The trim removed 4 bases at V and 8 bases at J, leaving 13 bases unmatched. CDR3 size: 16 residues. From germline, CDR1 is MRHNA and CDR2 SNTAGT. In DNA form, the CDR3 reads TGTGCCAGCAGTGTTCGGTGGGACGGGGGGGCTCATGAGCAGTTCTTC. Translating it yields CASSVRWDGGAHEQFF.

V usage is TRBV5-1 and J usage is TRBJ2-1, with a possible D match to TRBD2 (7 bases). This CDR3 has 15 amino acids. V was cut by 1 base and J by 3 bases, with 11 bases left in between. Germline V gene sequence: CDR1 SGHRS, CDR2 YFSETQ. The CDR3 loop reads CASSLRGARYNEQFF. The CDR3 DNA follows: TGCGCCAGCAGCTTGCGGGGGGCTCGCTACAATGAGCAGTTCTTC.

This clone was recorded once. The V call is TRBV13, the J call TRBJ2-7; 12 bases match TRBD2. This CDR3 contains 14 residues. Trimming took 5 bases from V and 7 from J; bases not matched to a gene: 6. CDR1 is PRHDT, CDR2 FYEKMQ, per germline (reference sequence). The CDR3 protein is CASSPRTSGVEQYF. CDR3 nucleotides: TGTGCCAGCAGCCCTCGGACTAGCGGGGTAGAGCAGTACTTC.